The T cell receptor beta chain described here comes from a study of cytomegalovirus exposure and HLA in healthy donors (dated by TCRdb to about 2017). General notes on the study: According to an earlier analysis of 587 of the donors, some 180 million T cells yielded over 90 million unique TCR beta sequences and more than 250 Gb of sequence data. Roughly 300 gigabases of sequencing data and around 80 million unique TCR sequences made up an early release that covered 500 to 700 HLA-typed donors. Of the approximately 400 genotyped donors, over 80% were placed in the genetic ancestry cluster associated with self-reported Caucasian donors. The study aimed to test whether cataloging public T cell receptors could reveal signatures of past pathogen exposure. The study profiled the T cell repertoires of about 720 subjects by immunosequencing and related them to cytomegalovirus serostatus. In addition to the first cohort of around 670 subjects, a separate validation cohort of 130 or so different subjects was used. To predict cytomegalovirus infection status, the study brought together high-throughput TCR immunosequencing, statistical association of individual TCRs with disease status, and machine learning. In a later analysis, previously published TCR beta repertoires from about 670 donors were re-analyzed and high-resolution HLA genotyping was added so that TCR occurrence patterns could be studied. In the later analysis, no new phenotypic data were used to find candidate immune exposures; instead, reliance was placed on TCR beta sequences and their occurrence across donors. In an earlier analysis of 500 to 650 of the donors, high-throughput TCR beta sequencing was used to judge whether each TCR beta V gene segment behaved as functional or pseudogenic. Alongside the repertoire data, information on donor age, sex, ethnicity and CMV serostatus was compiled. A later genetic analysis used genome-wide SNP genotypes for about three fifths of the 666 donors, treating that subset as a discovery cohort. Every repertoire in the discovery cohort had been generated on one and the same sequencing platform. Class I and class II HLA loci were covered by the typing at four-digit resolution. The number of typed donors differed by locus: about 620-640 for A, B, C, DRB1 and DQB1; some 500 for DQA1; around 580 for DPA1; and roughly 450 for DPB1. About five DR-DQ haplotypes were handled as single units for association and clustering because linkage in the cohort was strong. On average, roughly 200,000 unique TCR beta nucleotide sequences were sequenced per donor among some 430 genotyped donors of the cohort, with roughly 18% of those sequences being non-productive.

Receptors were amplified or captured by the immunoSEQ multiplex PCR assay. For the multiplex PCR, a mixture combining 60 forward primers for TCR Vbeta segments and 13 reverse primers for TCR Jbeta segments was used. A multiplex PCR assay on genomic DNA amplified the CDR3 region of rearranged TCR beta genes. The amplified TCR beta libraries were sequenced on the Illumina HiSeq System as 87-base-pair reads. The paper's data handling went like this. In a later analysis, tens of millions of unique TCR beta chains were counted across the 650 to 700 repertoires, and roughly 11 million of these chains were shared by at least two donors. Raw reads were error-corrected and collapsed into unique sequences with a nearest-neighbor algorithm that merged closely related sequences to remove PCR and sequencing errors. V, D and J gene segments were assigned by aligning CDR3 sequences to IMGT reference sequences. For a sequence to be retained, at least a six-nucleotide match to both a V gene segment and a J gene segment was required. Rearrangements were called productive when the CDR3 lacked stop codons and stayed in frame with V and J; all others were non-productive. CDR3 was defined by IMGT convention, running from the second conserved V-encoded cysteine to the conserved J-encoded phenylalanine. In an earlier analysis of more than 550 of the donors, sequences lacking an unambiguous match to a single V gene segment were excluded. An earlier analysis of just under 600 of the donors called V segments functional above 56.7% productive rearrangements and segregating when the between-donor standard deviation exceeded 5%. A statistical classification framework was built for diagnosing cytomegalovirus status from the catalog of TCR beta chain sequences. In a later analysis, TCR nucleotide sequences were compared against IMGT/GENE-DB human TR gene sequences so that V and J genes could be assigned. The TCRdist pipeline was used in a later analysis to assign CDR3 sequences and most-parsimonious VDJ recombination scenarios. A later analysis defined each TCR beta chain by its CDR3 amino acid sequence plus V-gene family, and excluded reads lacking a unique V-gene family. In a later analysis, fewer than 600 highly shared, low-generation-probability nucleotide sequences were removed to address suspected cross-contamination and a sequencing artifact. In a later analysis, a clonal expansion index for each public chain was calculated from normalized within-repertoire ranks of inferred template counts. In a later analysis, generation probabilities were computed using a VDJ recombination model fitted to out-of-frame rearrangements, and the results were checked against IGoR. In a later analysis, hypergeometric tests were used to score TCR-TCR, TCR-HLA and TCR-CMV co-occurrence, with a repertoire-size bias correction applied to TCR pairs. In a later analysis, false discovery rates were estimated by permuting HLA or CMV assignments 20 times. A later analysis grouped co-occurring TCRs with DBSCAN, adding TCRdist sequence similarity when clustering within HLA-allele-positive subsets. Repertoires with fewer than 30,000 or more than 120,000 public chains were left out of co-occurrence clustering, as were five repertoires with anomalous nucleotide sharing. TCRdb's version of the immuneACCESS table is confined to in-frame rearrangements and falls short of the full clone set. An unresolved V gene accounts for under half of the shortfall where checked; the remainder is of unknown origin. V, J and clone size derive from that table, while D and trimming were established from the DNA sequence. This sample holds over 55,000 clones; around 87% were observed only once. The ten largest clonotypes hold over 1.1% of the sample.

The CDR3 goes from the cysteine to the phenylalanine over 15 residues. Here the CDR3 DNA is all that survives: 45 bases in frame from base 1. For CDR1 and CDR2, the germline V gene lists SGHVS and FQNEAQ. V is pruned by 4 bases and J by 4 bases, leaving 8 bases of the junction without a gene match. In total, 600 or so healthy bone marrow donors made up the cohort. At the time of sampling, every cohort member was nominally healthy, though immune exposures that went unrecorded were likely present. The donor was CMV seronegative and belonged to the group of roughly 330 seronegative cohort members. Each donor provided a peripheral blood sample, and peripheral blood mononuclear cells were used for TCR beta sequencing. The Qiagen DNeasy Blood Extraction Kit was used to extract genomic DNA from the blood cell samples. Note on this clone: This receptor's antigen is unknown. The sample holds no much larger clone one base away, and base qualities are not on file.

What the research found in general, with its limitations: In a later genetic analysis, fewer N-insertions in productive TCRs were reported among donors in an Asian-associated ancestry cluster than the roughly 640-donor mean. In a later analysis, the rate of TCR association differed among HLA loci, with DRB1 alleles having the most associated TCRs and HLA-C alleles having the fewest. Several of the top co-occurrence clusters appeared to be linked to parvovirus B19, influenza, CMV and Epstein-Barr virus, according to a later analysis. The authors suggested that the approach could potentially be generalized to other disease states and immunological phenotypes. When HLA alleles, especially DR and DQ, strongly co-occurred, TCR associations were difficult to assign to individual alleles. HLA typing was unavailable for some donors at each locus, so association tests used only the typed subset. The classifier was reported to diagnose cytomegalovirus status with high specificity and sensitivity in both the original cohort and the validation cohort. Some IMGT-functional V segments, including TRBV6-2 and TRBV6-3, could not be distinguished by the 87-base-pair reads and were therefore excluded. In a later analysis, more than 15,000 TCR beta sequences were associated with specific HLA alleles at a false discovery rate of 0.05. Linkage disequilibrium might explain the correlated functional status among segregating V segments, but an unknown experimental factor could not be excluded. An association between a missense DCLRE1C variant and V-gene and J-gene trimming of TCR beta chains was found in a later genetic analysis and replicated in an independent cohort. Three of the identified cytomegalovirus-associated TCR beta chains were confirmed in vitro to be specific for cytomegalovirus antigens. This cohort had only TCR beta chains sequenced, and the lack of alpha or paired-chain data limited which features could be detected. The study listed 150 to 200 TCR beta chains as associated with cytomegalovirus. Roughly uniform sequencing depth across donors was assumed in presence/absence analyses, although this assumption may not hold. Broadly in line with IMGT annotations, most TCR beta V segments showed up in productive rearrangements about 87% or about 30% of the time in an earlier analysis of 587 of the donors. A cluster of highly shared sequence variants was judged likely to represent a technical artifact of the sequencing pipeline. A further reported finding was that TCR beta sequences accurately predicted the HLA-A and HLA-B alleles for most subjects in the first cohort. In a later analysis, most CMV-associated TCR beta chains were found to appear HLA-restricted, with HLA associations seemingly driven largely by CMV exposure. Compared with equally common non-associated chains, HLA-associated TCR beta chains in a later analysis were more clonally expanded and had lower generation probabilities. While some public TCRs were present in many individuals, most TCR sequences turned up only very rarely across donors. For the cohort, immune exposure information was limited to CMV serostatus. Because counts were too low, seventeen rarely observed V segments, including chromosome 9 orphons, were left out of the earlier analysis of some 640 of the donors.

This TCR was recovered from a man younger than 35 in good health and CMV-seronegative. This sequence uses TRBV7-8 and TRBJ1-2, with 8 junctional bases fitting TRBD1. Specimen: PBMCs. At the DNA level, the sequence is TGTGCCAGCAGCTATCCGGGACAGGACTTCTATGGCTACACCTTC. Its translation reads: CASSYPGQDFYGYTF.